One sample yielded the 21 T cell receptor beta chains listed below, sequenced in a study of tumor-infiltrating lymphocytes in oesophageal squamous cell carcinoma. MiXCR, applied by TCRdb to the reads, yields one record per CDR3 protein. The sample yields more than 10,000 distinct CDR3 sequences, 58% seen once. Sequenced: blood. Source of these receptors: a female donor with esophageal squamous cell carcinoma.

A remark on this clonotype: This CDR3 fails to terminate in the conserved phenylalanine or tryptophan, so it likely reflects a read error. No DNA is shown, since the ends of the CDR3 on it are uncertain; the CDR3 is the one TCRdb lists. The rearrangement joins TRBV7-9 to TRBJ2-3; TRBD2, the table's D call, was not compared with the DNA. From its first to its last residue, the CDR3 has 14 amino acids. CDR1 is SEHNR, CDR2 FQNEAQ, per germline (reference sequence). The CDR3 spells CASSLNQGEQFFGP.

Only a few counts were recorded for this clonotype. The gene calls are TRBV7-9 and TRBJ1-1; the D gene is possibly TRBD1 (5 bases). CDR1 and CDR2 from the germline V gene are SEHNR and FQNEAQ (reference sequence). Trimming left V 3 bases short and J 4 bases short, with 12 bases between. The CDR3 totals 14 residues. The DNA for the CDR3 is TGTGCCAGCAGCTTCAACTGGGGGGGCACTGAAGCTTTCTTT. Its translation is CASSFNWGGTEAFF.

The V gene is TRBV7-2, the J gene TRBJ2-7; D ambiguous. This CDR3 contains 13 residues. Germline-derived CDR1 and CDR2 are SGHTA and FQGNSA. Between the trimmed V and J ends, which lost 5 bases and 0 bases, there was a span of 8 bases. The CDR3 spells CASSLWRSYEQYF. In nucleotides, the CDR3 is TGTGCCAGCAGCCTATGGCGCTCCTACGAGCAGTACTTC.

In its sample, this clonotype was seen many times. Likely a read error: the CDR3 ends without its conserved phenylalanine or tryptophan. No DNA is shown, since the ends of the CDR3 on it are uncertain; the CDR3 is the one TCRdb lists. V and J are TRBV7-3 and TRBJ2-6; TRBD1 is taken as the D call from the table, unchecked against the DNA. Germline values: CDR1 SGHTA, CDR2 FQGTGA. Counting both end residues, the CDR3 totals 16 amino acids. The CDR3 reads CASRPSGGSYEQYFGA.

J is TRBJ2-4 and V is TRBV12-3 or TRBV12-4, with D perhaps matching TRBD1 (6 bases). Matching the DNA end better, TRBJ2-7 makes the J call doubtful. The CDR3 length is 12 residues. CDR3 sequence: CASRGASYEQYF. The CDR3 region has the DNA TGTGCCAGCAGGGGGGCCTCTTACGAGCAGTACTTC.

V and J are TRBV7-3 and TRBJ1-4; D unresolved. Germline V gene lookup returns CDR1 SGHTA and CDR2 FQGTGA. Trimming stripped 0 bases from V and 12 bases from J, with 11 bases between. The length of the CDR3 is 13 residues. The CDR3 protein is CASSLTQSTELFF. The CDR3 DNA reads as TGTGCCAGCAGCTTAACACAGAGTACGGAACTGTTTTTT.

The rearrangement links TRBV7-6 to TRBJ1-1; D perhaps matches TRBD2 (5 bases). TRBJ2-1 explains the end of the DNA better; the J call may be wrong. This CDR3 has 12 amino acids. Germline V CDR1 and CDR2: SGHVS, FNYEAQ. The CDR3 region has the DNA TGTGCCAGCAGCATCTATCGCGGGGAGCAGTTCTTC. Protein sequence: CASSIYRGEQFF.

This clonotype is termed large. This chain joins TRBV7-2 and TRBJ2-5, with TRBD2 identical over 10 bases. Germline trimming cut 2 bases from V and 2 bases from J; bases unmatched to any gene: 11. This CDR3 has 18 residues. Germline V lookup: CDR1 SGHTA, CDR2 FQGNSA. CDR3 in DNA: TGTGCCAGCAGCTTAAGGCCTAGCGGGAGAATGAGGCAAGAGACCCAGTACTTC. Translation gives CASSLRPSGRMRQETQYF.

The V call is TRBV12-5, the J call TRBJ2-1; D possibly corresponds to TRBD2 (6 bases). The germline V gene encodes CDR1 LGHNT and CDR2 FRNRAP. The CDR3 consists of 18 residues. Trimming removed 4 bases from V and 0 bases from J, with 19 bases in between. CDR3 region: CASGSALADRVSYNEQFF. The CDR3 DNA sequence: TGTGCTAGTGGTTCCGCCTTAGCGGACCGGGTCTCCTACAATGAGCAGTTCTTC.

CDR3 protein: CASSLAVGDRGNDEQYF. For the CDR3, the DNA is TGTGCCAGCAGCTTAGCGGTAGGGGACAGGGGTAACGACGAGCAGTACTTC. This chain connects TRBV7-6 to TRBJ2-4; 10 bases are a match to TRBD1. The J call is doubtful: the DNA matches TRBJ2-7 better. CDR3 length equals 17 residues. Germline V gene sequence: CDR1 SGHVS, CDR2 FNYEAQ.

The V and J genes are TRBV7-6 and TRBJ2-4; 13 positions match TRBD2. The closer fit of TRBJ2-5 to the DNA end suggests the J call may be wrong. The CDR3 sequence is 16 residues long. Germline CDR1 and CDR2: SGHVS and FNYEAQ. CDR3 sequence reads: CASSLLGLAGKETQYF. The CDR3 DNA follows: TGTGCCAGCAGCTTATTGGGACTAGCGGGGAAAGAGACCCAGTACTTC.

This chain uses TRBV3-1 with TRBJ1-2; unclear D gene. Trimming cost V 2 bases and J 6 bases, with 10 bases left between them. CDR1 LGHDT and CDR2 YNNKEL come from the germline V gene (reference sequence). The CDR3 covers 13 residues. DNA for the CDR3: TGTGCCAGCAGCCAATCGGGCCTAGATGGCTACACCTTC. Amino acids: CASSQSGLDGYTF.

This clonotype turned up a few times. This chain connects TRBV7-3 to TRBJ2-5, with 7 bases lining up with TRBD1. Germline V gene data show CDR1 as SGHTA and CDR2 as FQGTGA. The V segment lost 0 bases and the J segment 1 base; nucleotides outside the gene matches: 5. The CDR3 spans 16 residues. This CDR3 is CASSLTPTGSQETQYF. For the CDR3, the DNA is TGTGCCAGCAGCTTAACGCCGACAGGGAGCCAAGAGACCCAGTACTTC.

This clonotype was picked up many times. The chain has TRBV27 and TRBJ2-7; no definite D call. Trimming stripped 9 bases from V and 4 bases from J, with 22 bases between. Germline CDR1 is MNHEY and CDR2 is SMNVEV (reference sequence). CDR3 size: 15 residues. The CDR3 here is CASHIIVSPQYEQYF. The CDR3 region has the DNA TGTGCCAGTCACATTATAGTATCACCCCAATACGAGCAGTACTTC.

Only a few counts were recorded for this clonotype. V and J are TRBV7-2 and TRBJ2-3; D call uncertain. Germline CDR1 is SGHTA and CDR2 is FQGNSA. Trimming took off 1 base at V and 3 bases at J, with 8 bases between the two ends. The CDR3 length is 14 residues. CDR3 sequence reads: CASSLVTKTDTQYF. In DNA, the CDR3 is TGTGCCAGCAGCTTAGTAACTAAAACAGATACGCAGTATTTT.

The V gene is TRBV14, the J gene TRBJ2-7; 7 nucleotides line up with TRBD1. Trimming cost V 4 bases and J 4 bases; bases outside gene matches: 7. Germline CDR1 is SGHDN and CDR2 is FVKESK. This CDR3 contains 14 residues. In nucleotides, the CDR3 is TGTGCCAGCAGCCTCATGACAGGGACGTACGAGCAGTACTTC. Translated: CASSLMTGTYEQYF.

The CDR3 spells CAISEVSDQETQYF. The CDR3 coding sequence is TGTGCCATCAGTGAGGTGTCGGACCAAGAGACCCAGTACTTC. This chain links TRBV10-3 with TRBJ2-5; no clear D. The V and J ends lost 2 bases and 0 bases respectively, with 7 bases between them. The CDR3 has 14 amino acids. Germline lookup yields CDR1 ENHRY and CDR2 SYGVKD.

This chain uses TRBV19 with TRBJ2-7, with D uncertain. The J call may be in error: the DNA end matches TRBJ2-5 better. CDR1 is LNHDA, CDR2 SQIVND, per germline (reference sequence). The CDR3 is made up of 12 amino acids. In DNA, the CDR3 is TGTGCCAGTAGTATAGATGGGAAGACCCAGTACTTC. Residues: CASSIDGKTQYF.

The chain is built from TRBV12-3 or TRBV12-4 and TRBJ2-7; D is ambiguous. The J call is doubtful: the DNA matches TRBJ2-1 better. This CDR3 spans 14 amino acids. For the CDR3, the DNA is TGTGCCAGCAGTACGTCCGGGTACTACAATGAGCAGTTCTTC. Translating gives CASSTSGYYNEQFF.

The chain links TRBV12-3 or TRBV12-4 to TRBJ1-3, with D hard to call. This CDR3 has 15 residues. Trimming removed 7 bases from V and 0 bases from J, with 13 bases in between. The CDR3 DNA follows: TGTGCCAGCACCCCCCGCAGAAGCTCTGGAAACACCATATATTTT. Translation: CASTPRRSSGNTIYF.

The rearrangement uses TRBV6-9 and TRBJ2-3; the match to TRBD1 covers 9 bases. The DNA end favors TRBJ2-1, so the J call may be wrong. The CDR3 is 17 residues long. The germline V gene encodes CDR1 MNHGY and CDR2 SVAAGI. The CDR3 nucleotides read TGTGCCAGCAGTTATAACCGGGACAGGGTTCCTCTGAATGAGCAGTTCTTC. Residues: CASSYNRDRVPLNEQFF.